This T cell receptor (beta chain) was sequenced for a study of T-cell reconstitution after alpha-beta-depleted transplantation in children. There are many counts of this clonotype. This sample's TCRbeta library carried unique molecular identifier barcodes. From the PCR reads, TCRdb called clonotypes with MiXCR, one entry per CDR3 protein. The table shows 450,000 to 600,000 distinct CDR3 sequences, with 10% occurring only once. This sequence was found in a child aged 2 to 10 with inherited bone marrow failure, due to receive a stem cell transplant. The specimen was PBMCs, collected before TCRalphabeta/CD19-depleted stem cell transplant.

The CDR3 region is CASLQPNYGYTF. In DNA, the CDR3 is TGTGCCAGCCTGCAACCCAACTATGGCTACACCTTC. V is TRBV19 and J is TRBJ1-2; no clear D. This CDR3 has 12 amino acids. Per the germline V gene, CDR1 is LNHDA and CDR2 is SQIVND (reference sequence). V lost 9 bases to trimming and J lost 2 bases, with 10 bases between them.